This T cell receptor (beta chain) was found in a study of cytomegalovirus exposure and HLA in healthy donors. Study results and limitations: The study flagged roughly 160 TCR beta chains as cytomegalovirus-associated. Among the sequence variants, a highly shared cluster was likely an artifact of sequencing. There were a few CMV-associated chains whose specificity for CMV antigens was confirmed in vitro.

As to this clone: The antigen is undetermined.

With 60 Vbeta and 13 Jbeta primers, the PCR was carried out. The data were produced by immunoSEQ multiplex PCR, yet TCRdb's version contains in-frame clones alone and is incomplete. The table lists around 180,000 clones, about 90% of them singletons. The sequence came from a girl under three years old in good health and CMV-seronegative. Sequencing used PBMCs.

The CDR3 loop is CASSSRDRVAYEQYF. The CDR3 DNA is TGTGCCAGCAGCAGCCGGGACAGGGTGGCCTACGAGCAGTACTTC. V and J are TRBV5-6 and TRBJ2-7; TRBD1 matches at 9 bases. J was trimmed by 2 bases and V by 4 bases; bases with no gene match: 7. Per germline, CDR1 SGHDT and CDR2 YYEEEE. This CDR3 comprises 15 residues.